This T cell receptor beta chain derives from a study of regulatory T cells in long-lasting Graves disease. Study-level background: Patients newly diagnosed with Graves' had been on antithyroid drugs for under 3 months.

This clonotype was seen many times. HTBI primers from iRepertoire and Arm-PCR of CDR3 regions yielded the TCR beta libraries. Using its own MiXCR run on the multiplex PCR reads, TCRdb lists one record per CDR3 protein. The sample has 450,000 to 650,000 distinct CDR3 sequences; 15% to 20% are singletons. V was trimmed by 3 bases and J by 4 bases, leaving 9 bases between them. CDR1 and CDR2 (germline): DFQATT, SNEGSKA (reference sequence). This CDR3 is 12 amino acids long. Time point reported: newly diagnosed GD, antithyroid drugs for less than 3 months. The authors made the TCR library using RNA they extracted from PBMCs. EDTA tubes received approximately 10 milliliters of collected peripheral blood. These records were also assigned to another study, of T cells in Graves' hyperthyroidism and ophthalmopathy. This second study notes: Uncontrolled infection, other autoimmune disease, pregnancy or lactation excluded patients. Researchers found most expanded thyroid clonotypes above 0.001 in blood as well.

The sample consisted of peripheral blood mononuclear cells (PBMCs), taken at new diagnosis, from a patient treated with antithyroid drugs. V usage is TRBV20-1 and J usage is TRBJ1-1, with D maybe TRBD1 (5 bases). The source is a woman aged 40-60 years with Graves disease. CDR3 in DNA: TGCAGTGCTAGGGGGACGGGCACTGAAGCTTTCTTT. Protein sequence: CSARGTGTEAFF.